Detailed here is one T cell receptor (beta chain). Antigen: not known. With V trimmed by 3 bases and J by 7 bases, 2 bases remained unmatched. This CDR3 is built from 12 residues. From germline, CDR1 is MNHEY and CDR2 SMNVEV (reference sequence). The data belong to a study of cytomegalovirus exposure and HLA in healthy donors. 60 Vbeta and 13 Jbeta primers were used in PCR. Profiling relied on immunoSEQ multiplex PCR, and the TCRdb table lists in-frame clones only, not all of them. The repertoire holds 57,000 or so clones, with 75% to 85% as singletons. Study findings and constraints: Testing in vitro showed a few CMV-associated chains specific for CMV antigens. Later analysis indicated greater clonal expansion among HLA-associated TCR beta chains than among equally common other chains. Analyses of presence/absence relied on an assumption of roughly uniform sequencing depth across donors.

The V gene is TRBV27, the J gene TRBJ2-7; 8 bases are shared with TRBD1. The TCR was taken from a man aged 50-59 years in good health and CMV-seropositive. Sequenced: PBMCs. The CDR3 region is CASSFRGQEQYF. In nucleotides, the CDR3 is TGTGCCAGCAGTTTCAGGGGGCAAGAGCAGTACTTC.